What follows are 14 T cell receptor beta chains derived from one specimen sequenced in a study of spatial heterogeneity in lung cancer. Points from the study as a whole: Expanded intratumoral alpha and beta TCR counts tracked tumor mutation counts.

MiXCR, run by TCRdb on the 5' RACE reads, gives a single entry per CDR3 protein. The table shows some 10,000 distinct CDR3 sequences, with 4% to 6% occurring only once. Time point meaning: sample taken at primary tumor resection. These receptors' antigens are unknown. Specimen: lung tumor tissue, collected at surgery. The receptors originated from a male donor with early-stage non-small cell lung cancer.

Ten or more counts support this clonotype. This chain uses TRBV7-9 with TRBJ1-2; D unresolved. CDR1 is SEHNR and CDR2 is FQNEAQ in the germline V gene (reference sequence). CDR3 length: 13 amino acids. With 1 base removed from V and 7 bases from J, the gap between germline ends came to 10 bases. The CDR3 sequence: CASSLELGIGYTF. The CDR3 DNA sequence: TGTGCCAGCAGCTTAGAACTGGGGATTGGCTACACCTTC.

The table lists this clonotype with many counts. The chain is built from TRBV4-3 and TRBJ2-1; 8 nucleotides agree with TRBD2. Per germline, CDR1 LGHNA and CDR2 YSLEER. The V gene end was trimmed by 2 bases and the J gene end by 7 bases; junction bases not matched to a gene: 10. The CDR3 is 16 amino acids. CDR3 residues: CASSQQSGGIPNEQFF. CDR3 in DNA: TGCGCCAGCAGCCAACAGAGCGGGGGTATCCCAAATGAGCAGTTCTTC.

Concerning this clonotype: The junction differs from germline at one of its ends, possibly a read error. The J gene is TRBJ2-7, the V gene TRBV20-1, with TRBD1 matching 9 bases. Germline loops: CDR1 DFQATT, CDR2 SNEGSKA (reference sequence). The CDR3 is 11 amino acids. CDR3 residues: CSAVDRGNPLF. The CDR3 DNA reads TGCAGTGCTGTCGACAGGGGGAACCCCCTCTTC.

This clonotype occurred once. The chain joins TRBV4-2 to TRBJ2-7, with no clear D. The germline gives CDR1 LGHNA, CDR2 YNFKEQ. The CDR3 extends over 17 amino acids. The germline V and J ends were trimmed by 0 bases and 5 bases, with 20 bases remaining between them. CDR3 residues: CASSQDAGITSPHEQYF. For the CDR3, the DNA is TGTGCCAGCAGCCAAGATGCCGGCATTACAAGCCCCCACGAGCAGTACTTC.

The rearrangement joins TRBV7-2 to TRBJ2-2; perhaps TRBD2 as D (6 bases). This CDR3 has 12 amino acids. CDR1 is SGHTA and CDR2 is FQGNSA in the germline V gene. V was clipped by 5 bases and J by 6 bases, with 7 bases between them. The CDR3 nucleotides are TGTGCCAGCAGCCCGGGGGCCGGGGAGCTGTTTTTT. This gives the protein CASSPGAGELFF.

The chain has TRBV3-2 and TRBJ2-1; the table's D call, TRBD2, has no DNA check behind it. TRBV3-2 is tagged as a pseudogene. There are 16 residues in the CDR3. The CDR3 DNA is TGTGCCAGCAGCCAAGTCCCTCCCGCTAGGGCTAATGAGCAGTTCTTC. This codes for CASSQVPPARANEQFF.

This clonotype appeared many times. This chain connects TRBV28 to TRBJ1-5, with unresolved D. Germline V gene lookup returns CDR1 MDHEN and CDR2 SYDVKM. The CDR3 is 14 amino acids. V was cut by 6 bases and J by 6 bases, with 15 bases left in between. CDR3 sequence (DNA): TGTGCCAGCAGGGCAGGAGTTCTCGCTCAGCCCCAGCATTTT. Residues: CASRAGVLAQPQHF.

This clonotype was recorded a few times. CDR3 region: CSAPLKTGSNQPQHF. CDR3 sequence (DNA): TGCAGTGCTCCTCTAAAGACAGGGAGCAATCAGCCCCAGCATTTT. The rearrangement links TRBV20-1 to TRBJ1-5, with TRBD1 matching over 7 bases. CDR1 is DFQATT and CDR2 is SNEGSKA in the germline V gene (reference sequence). Trimming cost V 5 bases and J 1 base; bases outside gene matches: 8. The CDR3 is 15 amino acids.

In this sample, this clonotype turned up many times. This chain links TRBV28 with TRBJ1-5, with 7 bases lining up with TRBD1. Unmatched junction bases numbered 13, after V lost 8 bases and J lost 0 bases. CDR3 length: 17 residues. Germline CDR1 is MDHEN and CDR2 is SYDVKM. The CDR3 reads CASGGSVGQDSNQPQHF. The CDR3 nucleotides are TGTGCCAGCGGGGGGAGTGTCGGACAGGATAGCAATCAGCCCCAGCATTTT.

This chain uses TRBV4-1 with TRBJ2-3; D is unresolved. The CDR3 contains 15 residues. Germline loops: CDR1 MGHRA, CDR2 YSYEKL. V lost 1 base, J lost 0 bases, and 8 bases lay in between. The CDR3, as DNA: TGCGCCAGCAGCCAAGGGAAGCCGAGCACAGATACGCAGTATTTT. It encodes CASSQGKPSTDTQYF.

This clonotype was counted many times. The genes are TRBV5-1 and TRBJ2-3, with no clear D. V was pared by 1 base and J by 0 bases, with 15 bases between. CDR1 SGHRS and CDR2 YFSETQ come from the germline V gene. This CDR3 spans 17 amino acids. The CDR3 protein is CASSLSGVSSSTDTQYF. Here the CDR3 DNA reads TGCGCCAGCAGCTTGAGTGGGGTGTCGTCTAGCACAGATACGCAGTATTTT.

In this sample, this clonotype is medium-sized. This chain joins TRBV20-1 and TRBJ1-1, with 8 bases matching TRBD1. The CDR3 is 15 residues long. The germline gives CDR1 DFQATT, CDR2 SNEGSKA (reference sequence). V gave up 4 bases and J gave up 2 bases; unmatched junction bases: 9. The CDR3 DNA reads TGCAGTGCTATTCAGGGGGCGGTTAAAAACACTGAAGCTTTCTTT. Translating it yields CSAIQGAVKNTEAFF.

This clonotype was detected many times. The V gene is TRBV4-1, the J gene TRBJ1-5, with a tentative D call TRBD1 (5 bases). Trimming removed 1 base at V and 1 base at J, with 8 bases between. The germline V gene encodes CDR1 MGHRA and CDR2 YSYEKL. The CDR3 is 15 residues long. CDR3 sequence: CASSQGGMSNQPQHF. CDR3 DNA sequence: TGCGCCAGCAGCCAAGGGGGGATGAGCAATCAGCCCCAGCATTTT.

This clonotype appeared a few times. The chain carries TRBV9 and TRBJ2-5, with 8 positions matching TRBD2. The CDR3 totals 14 residues. The V gene's germline CDR1 is SGDLS and CDR2 YYNGEE. V trimming: 0 bases; J trimming: 4 bases; junction bases outside the gene matches: 2. In DNA form, the CDR3 reads TGTGCCAGCAGCGTAGCGGGGGGGCCAGAGACCCAGTACTTC. Translation gives CASSVAGGPETQYF.